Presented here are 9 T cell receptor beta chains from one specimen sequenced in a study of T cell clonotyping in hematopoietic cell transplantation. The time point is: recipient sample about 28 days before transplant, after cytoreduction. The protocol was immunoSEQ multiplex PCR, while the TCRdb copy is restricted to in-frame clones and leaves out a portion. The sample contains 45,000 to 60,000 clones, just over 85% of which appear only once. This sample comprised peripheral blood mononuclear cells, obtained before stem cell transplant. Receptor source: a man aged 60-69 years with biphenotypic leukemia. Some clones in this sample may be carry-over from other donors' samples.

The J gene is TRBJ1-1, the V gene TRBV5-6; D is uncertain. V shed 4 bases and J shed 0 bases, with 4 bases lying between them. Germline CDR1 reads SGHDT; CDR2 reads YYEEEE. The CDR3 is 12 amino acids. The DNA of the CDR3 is TGTGCCAGCAGCCTCATGAACACTGAAGCTTTCTTT. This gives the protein CASSLMNTEAFF.

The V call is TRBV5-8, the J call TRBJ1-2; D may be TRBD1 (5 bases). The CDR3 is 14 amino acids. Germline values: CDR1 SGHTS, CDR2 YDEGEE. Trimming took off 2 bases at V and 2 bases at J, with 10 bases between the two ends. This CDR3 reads CASSFRDGNYGYTF. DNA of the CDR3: TGTGCCAGCAGCTTCCGGGACGGCAACTATGGCTACACCTTC.

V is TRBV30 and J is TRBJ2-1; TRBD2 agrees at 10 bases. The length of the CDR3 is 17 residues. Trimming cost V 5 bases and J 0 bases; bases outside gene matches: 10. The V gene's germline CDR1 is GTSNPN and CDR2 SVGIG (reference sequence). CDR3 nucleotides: TGTGCCTGGGGTGCGACTAGCGGGTTTAGCTCCTACAATGAGCAGTTCTTC. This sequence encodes CAWGATSGFSSYNEQFF.

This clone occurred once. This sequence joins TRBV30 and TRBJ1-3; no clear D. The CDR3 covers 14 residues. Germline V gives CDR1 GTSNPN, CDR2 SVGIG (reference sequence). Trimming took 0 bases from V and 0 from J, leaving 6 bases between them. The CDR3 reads CAWSVVNSGNTIYF. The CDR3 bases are TGTGCCTGGAGTGTGGTTAACTCTGGAAACACCATATATTTT.

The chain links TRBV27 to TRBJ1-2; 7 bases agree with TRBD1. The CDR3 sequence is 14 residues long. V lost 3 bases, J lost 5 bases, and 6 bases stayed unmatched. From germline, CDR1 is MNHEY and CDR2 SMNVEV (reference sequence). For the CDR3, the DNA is TGTGCCAGCAGTTTGTGGGCAGGGGGTTATGGCTACACCTTC. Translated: CASSLWAGGYGYTF.

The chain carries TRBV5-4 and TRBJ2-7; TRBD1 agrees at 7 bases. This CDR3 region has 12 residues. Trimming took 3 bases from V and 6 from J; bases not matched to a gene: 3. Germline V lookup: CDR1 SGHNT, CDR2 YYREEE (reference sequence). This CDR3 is CASSSQGLEQYF. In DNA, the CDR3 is TGTGCCAGCAGCTCACAGGGGCTCGAGCAGTACTTC.

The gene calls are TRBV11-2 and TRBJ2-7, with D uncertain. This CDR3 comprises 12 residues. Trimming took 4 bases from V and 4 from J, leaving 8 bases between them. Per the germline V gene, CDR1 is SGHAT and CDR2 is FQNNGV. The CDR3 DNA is TGTGCCAGCAGCTCCGTTCTTTACGAGCAGTACTTC. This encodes CASSSVLYEQYF.

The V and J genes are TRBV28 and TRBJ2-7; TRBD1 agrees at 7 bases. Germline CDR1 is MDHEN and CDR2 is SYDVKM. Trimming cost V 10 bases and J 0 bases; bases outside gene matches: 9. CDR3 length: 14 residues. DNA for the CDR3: TGTGCCACCACGACAGGGTCCTCCTCCTACGAGCAGTACTTC. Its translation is CATTTGSSSYEQYF.

The DNA for the CDR3 is TGTGCCAGCATCAAGGGGGGCCCATTGACGGGAAATACGCAGTATTTT. It is translated as CASIKGGPLTGNTQYF. This chain uses TRBV7-8 with TRBJ2-3, with D perhaps given as TRBD1 or TRBD2 (6 bases each). The ends were cut back, 7 bases at V and 7 bases at J, with 24 bases in the middle. This CDR3 contains 16 residues. Germline CDR1 and CDR2: SGHVS and FQNEAQ.